Each of the 2 T cell receptor beta chains below was sequenced from the same sample in a study of T cell clonotyping in hematopoietic cell transplantation. The assay was immunoSEQ multiplex PCR, and TCRdb's table has in-frame clones only and misses some. Of 9,000 to 13,000 clones listed, about 89% were seen once; the top ten hold under 50%. This material consisted of PBMCs, taken 180 days after allogeneic stem cell transplant. The receptor source for this set is a male patient between 55 and 70 years old who had an allogeneic stem cell transplant from an unrelated donor, so the T cells may come from the graft donor. Some clones in this sample may be carry-over from other donors' samples.

The chain recombines TRBV6-1 with TRBJ2-4; D call uncertain. CDR1 is MNHNS, CDR2 SASEGT, per germline. V was trimmed by 7 bases and J by 2 bases, leaving 12 bases between them. The CDR3 is made up of 14 amino acids. This chain's CDR3 is CASMQDLTKNIQYF. The CDR3 DNA reads as TGTGCCAGCATGCAGGACCTCACCAAAAACATTCAGTACTTC.

The gene calls are TRBV6-5 and TRBJ1-2; 7 positions match TRBD1. This CDR3 has 12 amino acids. V gave up 10 bases and J gave up 2 bases; unmatched junction bases: 4. Germline values: CDR1 MNHEY, CDR2 SVGAGI. The CDR3 here is CATLTGNYGYTF. The CDR3 DNA reads TGTGCCACCCTGACAGGGAACTATGGCTACACCTTC.